Below, 29 T cell receptor beta chains from the same sample are listed, as sequenced in a study of blood T cell dynamics during melanoma immunotherapy (dated by TCRdb to 2019 to 2021). The library came from the immunoSEQ multiplex PCR assay. The table comes from immuneACCESS by way of TCRdb, which keeps in-frame sequences with V and J called. Part of the clones is missing from these tables; in studies checked, under half for an unresolved V gene and the rest for unknown reasons. This sample comprises thousands of clones, approximately 85% of them detected only once. Of the sample, 0.85% to 1.2% is held by the ten largest clones. The meaning of the sample's time point label: week 3, after first cycle of checkpoint inhibitor. The starting material was blood, obtained from a patient treated with checkpoint blockade. These receptors all stem from a human donor with melanoma.

The chain recombines TRBV7-2 with TRBJ2-5; D is perhaps TRBD2 (5 bases). The V gene lost 9 bases and the J gene lost 1 base, with 18 bases spanning the gap. This CDR3 has 15 residues. CDR1 SGHTA and CDR2 FQGNSA come from the germline V gene. The CDR3 region is CASPGKGLRQETQYF. The DNA for the CDR3 is TGTGCCAGTCCCGGGAAAGGGCTCCGCCAAGAGACCCAGTACTTC. Full variable domain (remainder filled in from reference TRBV7-2 and TRBJ2-5): GAGVSQSPSNKVTEKGKDVELRCDPISGHTALYWYRQSLGQGLEFLIYFQGNSAPDKSGLPSDRFSAERTGGSVSTLTIQRTQQEDSAVYLCASPGKGLRQETQYFGPGTRLLVL.

The chain joins TRBV7-2 to TRBJ2-5; D call uncertain. The V and J ends lost 3 bases and 2 bases respectively, with 16 bases between them. Germline CDR1 is SGHTA and CDR2 is FQGNSA. CDR3 length: 16 residues. The CDR3 DNA sequence: TGTGCCAGCAGCTTCGGTTTTGGACGGCTTCAAGAGACCCAGTACTTC. Translating gives CASSFGFGRLQETQYF.

The CDR3 spells CASSYSIQNTQYF. The CDR3 nucleotides are TGTGCCAGCAGTTACTCGATACAGAATACGCAGTATTTT. The chain recombines TRBV6-5 with TRBJ2-3; unclear D gene. This CDR3 comprises 13 residues. The germline gives CDR1 MNHEY, CDR2 SVGAGI. V was shortened by 0 bases and J by 7 bases, with 8 bases between the two germline ends.

V gene TRBV4-1 combines with J gene TRBJ1-3; D uncertain. Trimming took off 4 bases at V and 3 bases at J, with 13 bases between the two ends. Germline values: CDR1 MGHRA, CDR2 YSYEKL. The CDR3 is 15 residues long. The CDR3 is CASSPLLPSGNTIYF. The CDR3 bases are TGCGCCAGCAGCCCCCTACTTCCGAGTGGAAACACCATATATTTT.

This clone was observed a single time. The chain is built from TRBV19 and TRBJ2-3; 7 bases align to TRBD2. CDR3 length equals 15 residues. Germline V gene lookup returns CDR1 LNHDA and CDR2 SQIVND (reference sequence). The junction had 10 bases not matched to a gene; V was cut back by 10 bases and J by 0 bases. The CDR3 spells CATARSGVSTDTQYF. CDR3 in DNA: TGTGCCACCGCTCGGAGCGGGGTGAGCACAGATACGCAGTATTTT.

V is TRBV9 and J is TRBJ2-3; D tentatively fits TRBD1 or TRBD2 (5 bases each). V was pared by 3 bases and J by 3 bases, with 14 bases between. The CDR3 has 15 residues. Germline CDR1 and CDR2: SGDLS and YYNGEE. The CDR3 protein is CASSDHRGGTDTQYF. The CDR3 DNA sequence: TGTGCCAGCAGCGACCACCGGGGCGGGACAGATACGCAGTATTTT.

This clone was counted once. The chain is built from TRBV5-4 and TRBJ2-7; TRBD1 agrees at 8 bases. This CDR3 is 14 amino acids long. The ends lost 2 bases at V and 6 bases at J; junction bases unmatched: 7. CDR1 is SGHNT, CDR2 YYREEE, per germline (reference sequence). CDR3 loop: CASSFSSDRGEQYF. In DNA, the CDR3 is TGTGCCAGCAGCTTTTCTAGTGACAGGGGCGAGCAGTACTTC.

The genes are TRBV4-3 and TRBJ1-3; D remains ambiguous. V was trimmed by 4 bases and J by 2 bases, leaving 15 bases between them. The CDR3 has 16 residues. Germline CDR1 and CDR2: LGHNA and YSLEER. The CDR3 loop is CASSRRGRLTGNTIYF. Written as DNA, the CDR3 is TGCGCCAGCAGCCGCCGTGGGCGTTTAACTGGAAACACCATATATTTT.

The chain links TRBV15 to TRBJ1-5; tentatively, D is TRBD1 (6 bases). Germline CDR1 and CDR2: LNHNV and YYDKDF (reference sequence). The CDR3 spans 15 residues. Trimming pared 5 bases from V and 6 bases from J, leaving 17 bases between. In DNA form, the CDR3 reads TGTGCCACCAGCTCCAGCAGGGGCACGGTTCAGCCCCAGCATTTT. Its translation: CATSSSRGTVQPQHF.

The chain recombines TRBV9 with TRBJ2-5; no firm D call. V was clipped by 4 bases and J by 1 base, with 11 bases between them. The CDR3 loop spans 14 amino acids. Germline values: CDR1 SGDLS, CDR2 YYNGEE. The CDR3 here is CASSPRWVQETQYF. DNA of the CDR3: TGTGCCAGCAGCCCCAGGTGGGTCCAAGAGACCCAGTACTTC.

This clone was detected a few times. V is TRBV29-1 and J is TRBJ1-6; 8 bases line up with TRBD1. The CDR3 has 13 amino acids. The V gene's germline CDR1 is SQVTM and CDR2 ANQGSEA. V lost 7 bases to trimming and J lost 7 bases; unmatched junction nucleotides: 6. DNA for the CDR3: TGCAGCGCTATGGACAGGGTGAATTCACCCCTCCACTTT. Translation: CSAMDRVNSPLHF.

This clone was detected only once. The chain couples TRBV30 to TRBJ1-6; 7 bases fit TRBD1. The CDR3 covers 14 residues. Germline lookup yields CDR1 GTSNPN and CDR2 SVGIG (reference sequence). Unmatched junction bases numbered 5, after V lost 0 bases and J lost 9 bases. CDR3 in amino acids: CAWSVGTEASPLHF. The CDR3 DNA is TGTGCCTGGAGTGTTGGGACAGAGGCTTCACCCCTCCACTTT.

The chain carries TRBV9 and TRBJ2-3, with a weak D call TRBD2 (6 bases). CDR1 SGDLS and CDR2 YYNGEE come from the germline V gene. The V end was cut by 4 bases, the J end by 6 bases, with 15 bases between. The CDR3 sequence is 14 residues long. Here the CDR3 reads CASSPRYRGDTQYF. The CDR3 nucleotides read TGTGCCAGCAGCCCACGCTATCGGGGGGATACGCAGTATTTT. The variable domain in full, completed from reference TRBV9 and TRBJ2-3, reads DSGVTQTPKHLITATGQRVTLRCSPRSGDLSVYWYQQSLDQGLQFLIQYYNGEERAKGNILERFSAQQFPDLHSELNLSSLELGDSALYFCASSPRYRGDTQYFGPGTRLTVL.

The V gene is TRBV5-4, the J gene TRBJ1-2, with D unresolved. Per the germline V gene, CDR1 is SGHNT and CDR2 is YYREEE (reference sequence). This CDR3 comprises 12 residues. Between the trimmed V and J ends, which lost 0 bases and 4 bases, there was a span of 4 bases. DNA for the CDR3: TGTGCCAGCAGCTTGGGAGTCTATGGCTACACCTTC. This sequence encodes CASSLGVYGYTF.

This sequence joins TRBV11-1 and TRBJ2-3; 14 bases are a match to TRBD2. Germline V gene sequence: CDR1 SGHAT, CDR2 FQDESV (reference sequence). This CDR3 is 19 amino acids long. The ends lost 5 bases at V and 0 bases at J; junction bases unmatched: 10. As DNA, the CDR3 is TGTGCCAGCAGCAAGACTAGCGGGGGGGCCCGATCAAGCACAGATACGCAGTATTTT. Translating gives CASSKTSGGARSSTDTQYF. The variable domain in full, with the rest retrieved from reference TRBV11-1 and TRBJ2-3, is EAEVAQSPRYKITEKSQAVAFWCDPISGHATLYWYRQILGQGPELLVQFQDESVVDDSQLPKDRFSAERLKGVDSTLKIQPAELGDSAMYLCASSKTSGGARSSTDTQYFGPGTRLTVL.

The chain uses TRBV27 and TRBJ1-1; TRBD1 agrees at 10 bases. From germline, CDR1 is MNHEY and CDR2 SMNVEV (reference sequence). With V trimmed by 4 bases and J by 5 bases, 4 bases remained unmatched. This CDR3 spans 14 amino acids. CDR3 residues: CASSYGTGVTEAFF. The CDR3 bases are TGTGCCAGCAGTTACGGGACAGGGGTGACTGAAGCTTTCTTT.

The CDR3 nucleotides read TGTGCCAGCTCACCTGGGTCCTCCATAAGCACAGATACGCAGTATTTT. Amino acid sequence: CASSPGSSISTDTQYF. This sequence joins TRBV18 and TRBJ2-3; no firm D call. Germline V CDR1 and CDR2: KGHSH, LQKENI. This CDR3 is built from 16 residues. Trimming removed 3 bases at V and 0 bases at J, with 13 bases between. The whole variable domain, filled in from reference TRBV18 and TRBJ2-3, reads NAGVMQNPRHLVRRRGQEARLRCSPMKGHSHVYWYRQLPEEGLKFMVYLQKENIIDESGMPKERFSAEFPKEGPSILRIQQVVRGDSAAYFCASSPGSSISTDTQYFGPGTRLTVL.

This chain links TRBV5-4 with TRBJ2-5; D tentatively reads TRBD1 or TRBD2 (5 bases each). The DNA end lines up better with TRBJ2-7; the J call may be wrong. The CDR3 consists of 13 residues. Germline CDR1 and CDR2: SGHNT and YYREEE (reference sequence). CDR3 sequence: CASSRRGAYEQYF. CDR3 coding DNA: TGTGCCAGCAGCCGCCGAGGGGCCTACGAGCAGTACTTC.

CDR3 DNA sequence: TGTGCCAGCAGTGAAGCGCTTCCCTCACCCCTCCACTTT. Translating it yields CASSEALPSPLHF. The V gene is TRBV6-1, the J gene TRBJ1-6; D call uncertain. The V gene's germline CDR1 is MNHNS and CDR2 SASEGT. V shed 0 bases and J shed 10 bases, with 7 bases lying between them. The CDR3 is 13 amino acids.

The rearrangement joins TRBV7-6 to TRBJ2-2, with 11 bases lining up with TRBD1. The CDR3 totals 13 residues. V was clipped by 6 bases and J by 9 bases; unmatched bases: 3. Germline V gene lookup returns CDR1 SGHVS and CDR2 FNYEAQ. Written as DNA, the CDR3 is TGTGCCAGCAGTTGGACAGGGGGCAGGGAGCTGTTTTTT. Its protein product is CASSWTGGRELFF.

This clone has a handful of counts. The V call is TRBV6-6, the J call TRBJ2-5; possible D gene TRBD2, 5 bases. V dropped 0 bases and J dropped 2 bases, with 7 bases sitting between them. This CDR3 comprises 14 residues. Looked up from germline, CDR1 is MNHNY and CDR2 is SVGAGI (reference sequence). The CDR3, as DNA: TGTGCCAGCAGTTACTCCAGAGGGCAAGAGACCCAGTACTTC. Its protein product is CASSYSRGQETQYF.

The rearrangement joins TRBV7-2 to TRBJ2-5; 12 bases align to TRBD2. The CDR3 sequence is 17 residues long. The germline V gene has CDR1 SGHTA and CDR2 FQGNSA. The V and J ends lost 3 bases and 0 bases, in that order; junction bases with no gene match: 5. The CDR3 is CASSFGLAGGYQETQYF. The CDR3 DNA sequence: TGTGCCAGCAGCTTTGGGCTAGCGGGGGGGTACCAAGAGACCCAGTACTTC.

The gene calls are TRBV5-4 and TRBJ1-4; tentatively, D is TRBD1 (6 bases). There are 15 residues in the CDR3. Germline CDR1 reads SGHNT; CDR2 reads YYREEE (reference sequence). V lost 4 bases to trimming and J lost 8 bases, with 18 bases between them. This CDR3 is CASSRMGASEEKLFF. CDR3 nucleotides: TGTGCCAGCAGCCGGATGGGGGCGTCGGAGGAAAAACTGTTTTTT. Using reference TRBV5-4 and TRBJ1-4 for the parts outside the CDR3, the full variable domain is ETGVTQSPTHLIKTRGQQVTLRCSSQSGHNTVSWYQQALGQGPQFIFQYYREEENGRGNFPPRFSGLQFPNYSSELNVNALELDDSALYLCASSRMGASEEKLFFGSGTQLSVL.

This sequence joins TRBV19 and TRBJ2-3; 8 bases align to TRBD1. The CDR3 extends over 15 amino acids. V shed 4 bases, J shed 1 base, and the junction held 4 bases outside the gene matches. CDR1 and CDR2 (germline): LNHDA, SQIVND (reference sequence). CDR3 region: CASSKGTGRTDTQYF. The CDR3 DNA reads as TGTGCCAGTAGTAAGGGGACAGGCCGCACAGATACGCAGTATTTT.

The sample holds a few counts of this clone. The rearrangement joins TRBV7-9 to TRBJ2-5; 8 bases fit TRBD2. This CDR3 is built from 13 residues. Losses at the gene ends were 5 bases for V and 5 bases for J; bases not matched to a gene: 4. CDR1 is SEHNR and CDR2 is FQNEAQ in the germline V gene (reference sequence). CDR3 coding DNA: TGTGCCAGCAGCCGGGGGGGACTGGAGACCCAGTACTTC. Its translation: CASSRGGLETQYF.

This chain uses TRBV9 with TRBJ2-3, with TRBD1 identical over 7 bases. Per germline, CDR1 SGDLS and CDR2 YYNGEE. The length of the CDR3 is 20 residues. Trimming took 3 bases from V and 4 from J; bases not matched to a gene: 23. The CDR3 region has the DNA TGTGCCAGCAGCGCGCAACCCCCGGACAGGATAGGGGGTGGGTCAGATACGCAGTATTTT. Translating gives CASSAQPPDRIGGGSDTQYF.

The CDR3 loop is CATSRDRGSGNTIYF. As DNA, the CDR3 is TGTGCCACCAGCAGAGACAGGGGGTCCGGAAACACCATATATTTT. The rearrangement uses TRBV15 and TRBJ1-3; 7 bases are a match to TRBD1. V lost 0 bases to trimming and J lost 4 bases; unmatched junction nucleotides: 3. The CDR3 has 15 residues. CDR1 is LNHNV and CDR2 is YYDKDF in the germline V gene (reference sequence).

This chain links TRBV7-9 with TRBJ2-7; D gene ambiguous. V shed 4 bases and J shed 6 bases, with 16 bases lying between them. CDR1 SEHNR and CDR2 FQNEAQ come from the germline V gene (reference sequence). The CDR3 sequence is 14 residues long. The CDR3 coding sequence is TGTGCCAGCAGCTCAGAACGAAGAAACGGCGAGCAGTACTTC. This codes for CASSSERRNGEQYF.

The CDR3, as DNA: TGTGCCAGCAGAGGAGGGGGACAGGGGTTCTACGAGCAGTACTTC. It specifies CASRGGGQGFYEQYF. The rearrangement links TRBV27 to TRBJ2-7; the match to TRBD1 covers 10 bases. This CDR3 spans 15 amino acids. Germline CDR1 is MNHEY and CDR2 is SMNVEV (reference sequence). V lost 6 bases, J lost 3 bases, and 8 bases stayed unmatched.